These T cell receptor beta chains were read from a single sample in a study of blood T cell repertoires in COVID-19. Libraries were prepared by immunoSEQ multiplex PCR; TCRdb keeps only in-frame clonotypes and omits some of them. Of under 55,000 clones listed, 85% to 90% are singletons. The sample consisted of peripheral blood. The source is a man aged 40-49 years with active COVID-19. Both conserved end residues are part of each CDR3. A D gene is named only where the DNA matches it firmly. Clone size is given for some rows only: seen once, a few or many times, or a class if the clone is expanded.

CDR3nt	CDR3aa	v_gene	abundance	d_gene	j_gene
TGCGCCAGCAGCCTCGGGGTGAAGTACGAGCAGTACTTC	CASSLGVKYEQYF	TRBV4-1	.	.	TRBJ2-7
TGTGCCAGCAACCCGGGGAGGACTAGCAGGAACACCGGGGAGCTGTTTTTT	CASNPGRTSRNTGELFF	TRBV9	.	TRBD2	TRBJ2-2
TGTGCCAGCAGCCCCATAGCCTCGCCGGGTGAGCAGTTCTTC	CASSPIASPGEQFF	TRBV7-3	.	.	TRBJ2-1
TGTGCCAGCAGACAACAGGGCCCTAGCAATCAGCCCCAGCATTTT	CASRQQGPSNQPQHF	TRBV27	.	.	TRBJ1-5
TGTGCCAGCAGCTTAGTTGGCGGGCCTCGGAACTATGGCTACACCTTC	CASSLVGGPRNYGYTF	TRBV7-8	.	.	TRBJ1-2
TGTGCCAGCAGCTCTGGACAGGGAGGCTACACCTTC	CASSSGQGGYTF	TRBV7-9	.	TRBD1	TRBJ1-2
TGTGCCAGCTCACCGGACTTTCTCCCCTACACAGATACGCAGTATTTT	CASSPDFLPYTDTQYF	TRBV18	.	.	TRBJ2-3
TGTGCCGCCGGGGACAGCAACACCGGGGAGCTGTTTTTT	CAAGDSNTGELFF	TRBV24-1	.	TRBD1	TRBJ2-2
TGTGCCGGAGGCAGTATGGCTAACTATGGCTACACCTTC	CAGGSMANYGYTF	TRBV28	.	.	TRBJ1-2
TGTGCCAGCAGCCCGGGACTAGCGGGAGGGTTTCAAGAGACCCAGTACTTC	CASSPGLAGGFQETQYF	TRBV5-4	.	TRBD2	TRBJ2-5
TGTGCCAGCAGAGGGGGACAGCATCAGCCCCAGCATTTT	CASRGGQHQPQHF	TRBV28	few	TRBD1	TRBJ1-5
TGTGCCAGCACCCGTCGCCTTCCCAGGGGGGGCACAGATACGCAGTATTTT	CASTRRLPRGGTDTQYF	TRBV7-8	.	.	TRBJ2-3
TGTGCCAGCCTCTTTAGTGGGAGCACGTTCGGCTACACCTTC	CASLFSGSTFGYTF	TRBV19	.	.	TRBJ1-2
TGTGCCACCGGGACTAGCGTTGGCGAGCAGTACTTC	CATGTSVGEQYF	TRBV11-2	.	TRBD2	TRBJ2-7
TGTGCCACCAGCAGAGATCCTAGGACTAGCTTCTTTAGCTCCTACAATGAGCAGTTCTTC	CATSRDPRTSFFSSYNEQFF	TRBV15	.	TRBD2	TRBJ2-1
TGTGCCAGCTCACCCCCGACAGGGTACGAGCAGTACTTC	CASSPPTGYEQYF	TRBV18	.	TRBD1	TRBJ2-7
TGTGCCACCGCTCAAGTAGGCGGGAGCCGGGGGGATGAGCAGTTCTTC	CATAQVGGSRGDEQFF	TRBV15	.	TRBD2	TRBJ2-1
TGTGCCAGCAGCTTAACCATAGGACAGGCTAGCACAGATACGCAGTATTTT	CASSLTIGQASTDTQYF	TRBV7-9	.	TRBD1	TRBJ2-3
TGCGCCAGCAGCTTGGATGAAGGGAGGGGAAACACCATATATTTT	CASSLDEGRGNTIYF	TRBV5-1	.	.	TRBJ1-3
TGTGCCAGCAGTCGAGCGCTAGCTCCCTACGAGCAGTACTTC	CASSRALAPYEQYF	TRBV27	.	.	TRBJ2-7
TGCGCCAGCAGTGACAGGAACCGCAATCAGCCCCAGCATTTT	CASSDRNRNQPQHF	TRBV10-2	.	.	TRBJ1-5
TGTGCCAGTAGTATAGGGGCCGGGGATACGGATGAGCAGTTCTTC	CASSIGAGDTDEQFF	TRBV19	.	.	TRBJ2-1
TGTGCCAGCAGTAGTTTATGGGGGAATAGGGAGCGGGCATACAATGAGCAGTTCTTC	CASSSLWGNRERAYNEQFF	TRBV28	once	.	TRBJ2-1